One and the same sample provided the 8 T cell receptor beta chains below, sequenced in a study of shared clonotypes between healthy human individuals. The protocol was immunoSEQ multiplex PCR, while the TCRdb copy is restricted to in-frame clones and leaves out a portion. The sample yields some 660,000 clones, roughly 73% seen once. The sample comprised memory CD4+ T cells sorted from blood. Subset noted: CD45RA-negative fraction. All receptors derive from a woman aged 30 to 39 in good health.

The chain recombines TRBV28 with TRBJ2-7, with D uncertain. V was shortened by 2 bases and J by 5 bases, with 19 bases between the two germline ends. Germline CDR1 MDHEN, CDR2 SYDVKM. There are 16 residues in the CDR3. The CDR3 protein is CASSLRSWSIINEQYF. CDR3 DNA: TGTGCCAGCAGTTTAAGGTCGTGGTCGATTATTAACGAGCAGTACTTC.

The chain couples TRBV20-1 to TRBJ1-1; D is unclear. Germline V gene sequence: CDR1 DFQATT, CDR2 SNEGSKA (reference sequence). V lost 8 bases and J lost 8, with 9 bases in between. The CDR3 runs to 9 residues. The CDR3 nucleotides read TGCAGTTACGATGCGGAAGCTTTCTTT. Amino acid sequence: CSYDAEAFF.

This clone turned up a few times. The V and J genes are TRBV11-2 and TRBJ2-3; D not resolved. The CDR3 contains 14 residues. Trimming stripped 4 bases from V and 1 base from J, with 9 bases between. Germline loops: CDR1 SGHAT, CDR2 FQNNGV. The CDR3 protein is CASSSLLGTDTQYF. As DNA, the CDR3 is TGTGCCAGCAGCTCCCTCTTGGGCACAGATACGCAGTATTTT. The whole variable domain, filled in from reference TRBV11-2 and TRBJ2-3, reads EAGVAQSPRYKIIEKRQSVAFWCNPISGHATLYWYQQILGQGPKLLIQFQNNGVVDDSQLPKDRFSAERLKGVDSTLKIQPAKLEDSAVYLCASSSLLGTDTQYFGPGTRLTVL.

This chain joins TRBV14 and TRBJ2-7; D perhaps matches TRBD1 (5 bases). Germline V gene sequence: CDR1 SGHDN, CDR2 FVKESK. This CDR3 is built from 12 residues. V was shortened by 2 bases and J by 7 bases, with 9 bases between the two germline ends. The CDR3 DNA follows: TGTGCCAGCAGCCAATCCAGGGTTGAGCAGTACTTC. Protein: CASSQSRVEQYF.

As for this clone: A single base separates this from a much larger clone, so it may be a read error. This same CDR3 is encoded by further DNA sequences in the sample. In DNA form, the CDR3 reads TGCAGCGTTCAGGGAAACACTGAAGCTTTCTTT. It is translated as CSVQGNTEAFF. V and J are TRBV29-1 and TRBJ1-1; D possibly corresponds to TRBD1 (5 bases). Germline CDR1 is SQVTM and CDR2 is ANQGSEA. V lost 5 bases and J lost 2, with 6 bases in between. There are 11 residues in the CDR3.

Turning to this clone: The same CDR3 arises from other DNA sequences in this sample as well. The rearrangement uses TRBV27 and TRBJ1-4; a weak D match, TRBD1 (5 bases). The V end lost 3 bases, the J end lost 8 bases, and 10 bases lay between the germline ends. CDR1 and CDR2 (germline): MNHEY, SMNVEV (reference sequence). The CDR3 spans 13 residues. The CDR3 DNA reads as TGTGCCAGCAGTTTTAGGGGTAACGAAAAACTGTTTTTT. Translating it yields CASSFRGNEKLFF.

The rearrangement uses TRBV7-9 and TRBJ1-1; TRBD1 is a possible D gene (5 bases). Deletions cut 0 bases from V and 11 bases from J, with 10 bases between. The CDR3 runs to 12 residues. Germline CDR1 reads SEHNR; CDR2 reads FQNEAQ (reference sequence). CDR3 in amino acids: CASSLAREQAFF. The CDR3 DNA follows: TGTGCCAGCAGCTTAGCCAGGGAACAGGCTTTCTTT.

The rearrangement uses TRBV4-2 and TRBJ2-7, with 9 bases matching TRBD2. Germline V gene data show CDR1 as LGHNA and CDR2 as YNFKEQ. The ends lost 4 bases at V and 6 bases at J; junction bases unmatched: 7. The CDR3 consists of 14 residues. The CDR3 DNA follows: TGTGCCAGCAGCCCATTAGCGGGAGCGGGCGAGCAGTACTTC. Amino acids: CASSPLAGAGEQYF.